This T cell receptor (beta chain) emerged from a study of STAT3 mutations in large granular lymphocyte leukemia. The data were produced by immunoSEQ multiplex PCR, yet TCRdb's version contains in-frame clones alone and is incomplete. The sample shows some 6,000 clones, roughly 90% of them seen only once. Study-wide findings and caveats: After therapy, about 35% of the 18 patients switched clonotypes, all new clones STAT3 wild type. In T-cell large granular lymphocyte leukemia, about half of patients showed multiple immunodominant subclonotypes. In several patients, dominant TCR clone burden exceeded STAT3 mutant burden, suggesting STAT3 mutation arose secondarily. Differing intervals and regimens complicate linking therapy response to clone burden. A small but highly pathogenic clone may have been missed.

Remarks on this clone: As yet, its antigen is unknown.

Germline CDR1 MNHNS, CDR2 SASEGT. The CDR3 runs to 13 residues. Sequenced sample: PBMCs. The V call is TRBV6-1, the J call TRBJ1-1; D is unclear. This clonotype originated in a human donor with T large granular lymphocyte leukemia. Some clones in this sample may be carry-over from other donors' samples. The CDR3 bases are TGTACCGCTCGCCGCGACCAGAACACTGAAGCTTTCTTT. The encoded protein is CTARRDQNTEAFF.